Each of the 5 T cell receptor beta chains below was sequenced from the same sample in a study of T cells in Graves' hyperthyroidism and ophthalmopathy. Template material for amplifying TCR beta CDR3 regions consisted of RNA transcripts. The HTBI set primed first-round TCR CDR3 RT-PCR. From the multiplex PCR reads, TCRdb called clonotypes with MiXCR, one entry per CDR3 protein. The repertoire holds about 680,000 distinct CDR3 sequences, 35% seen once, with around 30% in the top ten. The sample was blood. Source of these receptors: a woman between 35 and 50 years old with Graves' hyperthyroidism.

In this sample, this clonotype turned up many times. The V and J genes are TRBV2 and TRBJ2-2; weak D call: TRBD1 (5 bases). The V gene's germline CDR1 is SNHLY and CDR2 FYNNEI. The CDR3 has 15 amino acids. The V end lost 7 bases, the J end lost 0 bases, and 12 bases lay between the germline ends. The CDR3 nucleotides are TGTGCCAGCACCGTGACAGTCGCGAACACCGGGGAGCTGTTTTTT. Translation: CASTVTVANTGELFF. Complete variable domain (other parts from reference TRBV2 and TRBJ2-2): EPEVTQTPSHQVTQMGQEVILRCVPISNHLYFYWYRQILGQKVEFLVSFYNNEISEKSEIFDDQFSVERPDGSNFTLKIRSTKLEDSAMYFCASTVTVANTGELFFGEGSRLTVL.

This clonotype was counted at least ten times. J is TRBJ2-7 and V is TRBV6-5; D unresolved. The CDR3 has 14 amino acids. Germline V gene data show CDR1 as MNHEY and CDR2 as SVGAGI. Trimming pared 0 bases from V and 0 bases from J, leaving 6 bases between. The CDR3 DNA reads TGTGCCAGCAGTTACTCCCCCTTCTCCTACGAGCAGTACTTC. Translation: CASSYSPFSYEQYF.

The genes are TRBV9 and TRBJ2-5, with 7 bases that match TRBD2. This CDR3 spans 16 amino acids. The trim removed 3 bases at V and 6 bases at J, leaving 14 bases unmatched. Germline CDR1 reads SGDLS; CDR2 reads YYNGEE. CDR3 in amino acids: CASSGSGAALGKTQYF. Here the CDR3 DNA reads TGTGCCAGCAGCGGAAGCGGGGCAGCCCTTGGAAAGACCCAGTACTTC.

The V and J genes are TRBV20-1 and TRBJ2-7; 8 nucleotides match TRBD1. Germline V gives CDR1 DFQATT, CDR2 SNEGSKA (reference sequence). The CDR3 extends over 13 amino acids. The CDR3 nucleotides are TGCAGCCTTCTGGGACAGGCGAACTACGAGCAGTACTTC. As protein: CSLLGQANYEQYF.

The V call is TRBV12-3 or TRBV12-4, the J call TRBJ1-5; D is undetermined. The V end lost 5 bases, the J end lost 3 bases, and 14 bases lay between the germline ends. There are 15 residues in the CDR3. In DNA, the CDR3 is TGTGCCAGCAGTCACTCTGGAGAGTCCAATCAGCCCCAGCATTTT. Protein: CASSHSGESNQPQHF.